The 18 T cell receptor beta chains presented below share a single source sample, sequenced in a study of tumor and adjacent non-tumor tissue in lung cancer. This sample's RNA came from whole unsorted tissue. Three rounds of nested PCR, following a modified ARM-PCR protocol, produced the TCRbeta library. MiXCR, applied by TCRdb to the multiplex PCR reads, yields one record per CDR3 protein. In the table there are over 110,000 distinct CDR3 sequences, around two thirds of which are singletons. Sequenced input: lung tumor tissue. These receptors were taken from a man aged 60 to 69 with small cell lung cancer.

V usage is TRBV11-1 and J usage is TRBJ2-7; maybe TRBD2 (5 bases). Germline assignment: CDR1 SGHAT and CDR2 FQDESV (reference sequence). V was clipped by 2 bases and J by 1 base, with 9 bases between them. The CDR3 has 14 amino acids. This CDR3 is CASSLCRGSYEQYF. The DNA for the CDR3 is TGTGCCAGCAGCTTATGCCGGGGATCCTACGAGCAGTACTTC.

This clonotype has a single count. An end of the junction differs from the germline gene, which may be a read error. The chain combines TRBV12-3 or TRBV12-4 with TRBJ2-3, with D possibly matching TRBD1 (5 bases). CDR3 length equals 13 residues. CDR3 DNA sequence: TGTGCCTGCAGTCTAGGACATCCAGATACGCAGTATTTT. It codes for CACSLGHPDTQYF.

The chain combines TRBV6-1 with TRBJ1-2; D call uncertain. V was trimmed by 8 bases and J by 4 bases, leaving 8 bases between them. CDR1 is MNHNS and CDR2 is SASEGT in the germline V gene. The CDR3 runs to 11 residues. The CDR3 sequence: CASQEVYGYTF. In nucleotides, the CDR3 is TGTGCCAGCCAGGAGGTCTATGGCTACACCTTC.

This clonotype came up once. Mismatch with germline at one junction end may stem from a read error. The chain carries TRBV4-1 and TRBJ2-7, with unresolved D. Germline lookup yields CDR1 MGHRA and CDR2 YSYEKL. The CDR3 has 14 amino acids. CDR3 loop: CAGRLAESSYEHYF. Here the CDR3 DNA reads TGCGCCGGCAGACTGGCGGAGAGCTCCTACGAGCATTACTTC.

Comment on this clonotype: The CDR3 end shows no conserved phenylalanine or tryptophan, and so a read error is likely. This chain links TRBV11-3 with TRBJ2-1, with 10 bases fitting TRBD1. The CDR3 is 24 amino acids. The germline gives CDR1 SGHNT, CDR2 YENEEA. Unmatched junction bases numbered 28, after V lost 5 bases and J lost 0 bases. The CDR3 is CASSHGSPSYSGTGVPSSYNEQFS. In DNA form, the CDR3 reads TGTGCCAGCAGCCACGGGTCCCCGAGCTACTCCGGGACAGGGGTCCCAAGCTCCTACAATGAGCAGTTCTCC.

This chain joins TRBV30 and TRBJ2-1; D is unclear. The CDR3 has 11 residues. V was trimmed by 2 bases and J by 8 bases, leaving 7 bases between them. The germline V gene encodes CDR1 GTSNPN and CDR2 SVGIG (reference sequence). The CDR3 region is CAWSYRDEQFF. The CDR3 bases are TGTGCCTGGAGTTATCGTGATGAGCAGTTCTTC.

Comments on this clonotype: Because it lacks the conserved phenylalanine or tryptophan at the end, this CDR3 is likely a read error. Because the CDR3's place on the DNA is in doubt, the DNA is left out and the CDR3 is given as listed by TCRdb. The chain links TRBV11-1 to TRBJ2-2; the D call of TRBD1 is as the table states it, not checked on the DNA. The CDR3 has 16 amino acids, counting both end residues. CDR1 SGHAT and CDR2 FQDESV come from the germline V gene (reference sequence). The CDR3 loop reads CASSSPDRVDTGELLL.

This clonotype was recorded a few times. V usage is TRBV5-4 and J usage is TRBJ2-1; D unresolved. Trimming left V 0 bases short and J 7 bases short, with 11 bases between. This CDR3 comprises 14 residues. Germline loops: CDR1 SGHNT, CDR2 YYREEE (reference sequence). CDR3 protein: CASSLVDSRNEQFF. CDR3 DNA sequence: TGTGCCAGCAGCTTGGTTGACTCTCGGAATGAGCAGTTCTTC.

V and J are TRBV20-1 and TRBJ2-5; 8 nucleotides match TRBD1. The J segment lost 5 bases and the V segment lost 7 bases, leaving 6 bases of the junction unmatched. CDR1 is DFQATT, CDR2 SNEGSKA, per germline (reference sequence). The CDR3 is 12 residues long. CDR3 amino acids: CSGQGAGETQYF. As DNA, the CDR3 is TGCAGTGGGCAGGGGGCGGGGGAGACCCAGTACTTC.

Turning to this clonotype: At one end, the junction sequence differs from germline, possibly due to a read error. The chain is built from TRBV6-1 and TRBJ1-5, with a tentative D call TRBD1 (5 bases). The CDR3 loop spans 13 amino acids. The germline V gene encodes CDR1 MNHNS and CDR2 SASEGT. The CDR3 loop is CASRLEGYQPHHF. CDR3 nucleotides: TGTGCCAGCAGGTTGGAGGGGTATCAGCCCCATCATTTT.

Regarding this clonotype: This may arise from a read error, as a much more abundant clone is one base away. The chain couples TRBV6-5 to TRBJ1-2; a possible D gene is TRBD1 (6 bases). This CDR3 has 13 residues. CDR1 is MNHEY, CDR2 SVGAGI, per germline. The CDR3 reads CASSLGQFYGHTF. The CDR3 DNA follows: TGTGCCAGCAGCCTTGGACAGTTCTATGGCCACACCTTC.

This clonotype was seen once. The chain joins TRBV12-3 or TRBV12-4 to TRBJ2-1; the D gene is possibly TRBD2 (5 bases). CDR3 size: 17 residues. With 6 bases removed from V and 4 bases from J, the gap between germline ends came to 22 bases. CDR3: CASSSYSGLARYNEQFF. The CDR3 nucleotides read TGTGCCAGCAGCTCTTACTCGGGATTAGCGAGATACAATGAGCAGTTCTTC.

This clonotype was counted only a few times. V usage is TRBV4-1 and J usage is TRBJ2-7; D may be TRBD2 (5 bases). V lost 5 bases and J lost 4, with 12 bases in between. Per the germline V gene, CDR1 is MGHRA and CDR2 is YSYEKL. The CDR3 runs to 13 residues. CDR3 region: CASSDGLGYEQYV. For the CDR3, the DNA is TGCGCCAGCAGCGATGGACTGGGTTACGAGCAGTACGTC.

This clonotype was found once. A junction end diverges from the germline sequence, so it may reflect a read error. This chain joins TRBV7-9 and TRBJ2-1, with D possibly being TRBD2 (6 bases). This CDR3 has 15 amino acids. Germline V gene lookup returns CDR1 SEHNR and CDR2 FQNEAQ (reference sequence). In DNA form, the CDR3 reads TGTGCCAACAGCTGGGTCGGGGGAGGAGGATATGAGCAGTTCTTC. This gives the protein CANSWVGGGGYEQFF.

For this clonotype: With a much larger clone just one base away, this may be a read error. The rearrangement joins TRBV12-3 or TRBV12-4 to TRBJ1-1, with D possibly being TRBD1 (6 bases). This CDR3 spans 13 amino acids. V was shortened by 3 bases and J by 4 bases, with 9 bases between the two germline ends. Here the CDR3 reads CASSFQGGTEAFF. The DNA of the CDR3 is TGTGCCAGCAGTTTTCAAGGGGGCACTGAAGCTTTCTTT.

The rearrangement links TRBV10-3 to TRBJ2-7, with no clear D. Germline V gene lookup returns CDR1 ENHRY and CDR2 SYGVKD. CDR3 size: 12 residues. Trimming removed 4 bases from V and 7 bases from J, with 11 bases in between. The CDR3 reads CAISAGAREQYV. DNA for the CDR3: TGTGCCATCAGTGCCGGAGCTAGGGAGCAGTACGTC.

CDR3 amino acids: CASSRFPRLAGLAKNIQYF. The CDR3 DNA follows: TGTGCCAGCAGTCGCTTCCCGAGACTAGCGGGACTAGCCAAAAACATTCAGTACTTC. J is TRBJ2-4 and V is TRBV11-1; TRBD2 matches at 11 bases. Germline CDR1 is SGHAT and CDR2 is FQDESV (reference sequence). V was pared by 6 bases and J by 0 bases, with 13 bases of the junction left unmatched. The CDR3 sequence is 19 residues long.

This chain links TRBV29-1 with TRBJ2-1, with TRBD1 as a possible D gene (5 bases). The germline V gene has CDR1 SQVTM and CDR2 ANQGSEA. The CDR3 length is 19 residues. Deletions cut 0 bases from V and 7 bases from J, with 28 bases between. The CDR3 loop reads CSVEDTGASAVPFYNEQFF. The CDR3 DNA sequence: TGCAGCGTTGAAGACACTGGGGCGTCAGCAGTCCCCTTCTATAATGAGCAGTTCTTC.